The following is a TCR beta chain sequence with its context. This specimen comes from a study of blood T cell repertoires in COVID-19. As for the study in general: Samples taken during acute and convalescent COVID-19 were collected in the United States, Italy and Spain. T cells, B-cell-depleted T cells, or PBMCs provided the cDNA or gDNA that served as material.

Germline CDR1 SEHNR, CDR2 FQNEAQ (reference sequence). The junction had 5 bases not matched to a gene; V was cut back by 2 bases and J by 6 bases. The CDR3 extends over 14 amino acids. In the authors' workflow: Amplifying reference gene primers gave estimates of nucleated cell counts. Produced via immunoSEQ multiplex PCR; TCRdb's table is partial and in-frame only. V and J calls and clone size are given by that table; D and trimming were obtained from the DNA. The table shows 75,000 to 90,000 clones, with 90% occurring only once. This chain uses TRBV7-9 with TRBJ1-1; 8 bases fit TRBD1. The source is a woman in her forties or fifties in a cohort sampled during active COVID-19. Sequenced sample: peripheral blood. CDR3 region: CASSLRQGRSEAFF. CDR3 DNA: TGTGCCAGCAGCTTACGACAGGGGAGATCTGAAGCTTTCTTT.